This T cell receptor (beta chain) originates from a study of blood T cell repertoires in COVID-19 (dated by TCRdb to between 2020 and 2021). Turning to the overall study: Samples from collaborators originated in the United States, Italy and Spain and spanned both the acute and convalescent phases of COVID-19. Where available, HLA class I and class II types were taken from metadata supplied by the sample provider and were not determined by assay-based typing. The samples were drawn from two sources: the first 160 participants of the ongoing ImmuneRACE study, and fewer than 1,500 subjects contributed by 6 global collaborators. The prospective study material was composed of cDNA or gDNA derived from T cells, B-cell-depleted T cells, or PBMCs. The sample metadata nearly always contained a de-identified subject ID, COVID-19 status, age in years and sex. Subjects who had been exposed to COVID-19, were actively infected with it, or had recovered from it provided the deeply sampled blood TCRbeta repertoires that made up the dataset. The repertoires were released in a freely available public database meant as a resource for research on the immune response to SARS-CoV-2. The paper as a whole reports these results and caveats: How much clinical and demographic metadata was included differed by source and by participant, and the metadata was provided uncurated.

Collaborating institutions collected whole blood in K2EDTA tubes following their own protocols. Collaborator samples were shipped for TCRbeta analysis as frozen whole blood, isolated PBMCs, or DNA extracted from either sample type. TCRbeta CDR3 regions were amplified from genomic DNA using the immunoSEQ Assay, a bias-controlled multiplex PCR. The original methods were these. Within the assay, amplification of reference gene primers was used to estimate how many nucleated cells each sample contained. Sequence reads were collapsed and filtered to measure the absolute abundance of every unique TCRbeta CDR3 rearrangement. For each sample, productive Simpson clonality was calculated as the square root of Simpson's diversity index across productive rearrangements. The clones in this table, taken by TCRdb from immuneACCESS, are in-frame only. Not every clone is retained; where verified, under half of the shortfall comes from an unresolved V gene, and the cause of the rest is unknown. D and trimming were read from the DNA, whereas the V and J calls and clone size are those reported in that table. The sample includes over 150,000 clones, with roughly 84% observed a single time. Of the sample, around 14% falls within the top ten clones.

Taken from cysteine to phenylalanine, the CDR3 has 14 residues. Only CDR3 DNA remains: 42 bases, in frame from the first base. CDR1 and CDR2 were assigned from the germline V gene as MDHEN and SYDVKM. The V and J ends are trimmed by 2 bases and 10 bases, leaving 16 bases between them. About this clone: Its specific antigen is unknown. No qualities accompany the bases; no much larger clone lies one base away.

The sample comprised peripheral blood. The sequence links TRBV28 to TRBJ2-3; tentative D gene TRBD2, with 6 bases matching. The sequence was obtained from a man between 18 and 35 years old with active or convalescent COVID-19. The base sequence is TGTGCCAGCAGTTTACGGGGGAGTGGTATCTCGCAGTATTTT. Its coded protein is CASSLRGSGISQYF. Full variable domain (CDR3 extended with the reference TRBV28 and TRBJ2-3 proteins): DVKVTQSSRYLVKRTGEKVFLECVQDMDHENMFWYRQDPGLGLRLIYFSYDVKMKEKGDIPEGYSVSREKKERFSLILESASTNQTSMYLCASSLRGSGISQYFGPGTRLTVL.